This TCR beta chain was recovered during a study of blood T cell repertoires in COVID-19. Turning to the study itself: There were acute and convalescent COVID-19 samples, and they came from the United States, Italy and Spain.

Sequencing used immunoSEQ multiplex PCR; TCRdb keeps in-frame clones, though not all of them. Of roughly 220,000 clones listed, 80% to 90% are singletons. The V segment lost 7 bases and the J segment 5 bases; nucleotides outside the gene matches: 6. The CDR3 runs to 12 residues. CDR1 and CDR2 (germline): SQVTM, ANQGSEA. The specimen sequenced was PBMCs or T cells enriched from blood (not recorded which). The chain couples TRBV29-1 to TRBJ1-1; 8 bases are shared with TRBD1. The receptor was derived from a young woman in a cohort exposed to, infected with or recovered from COVID-19 (not recorded which). Here the CDR3 reads CSAQGARTEAFF. CDR3 nucleotides: TGCAGCGCCCAGGGGGCGCGGACTGAAGCTTTCTTT.